The clone carrying this T cell receptor (beta chain) was observed a handful of times. V shed 0 bases and J shed 1 base, with 9 bases lying between them. The CDR3 extends over 15 amino acids. In germline, CDR1 is LGHNA, CDR2 YNFKEQ. MiXCR was run by TCRdb on the RT-PCR reads, yielding one entry per CDR3 protein. The sample yields more than 600,000 distinct CDR3 sequences, approximately 15% seen once. The clonotype originates from a female donor in good health, serving as a healthy control. This chain connects TRBV4-2 to TRBJ1-1, with D perhaps matching TRBD1 (6 bases). What was sequenced was memory CD4+ T cells from blood. CDR3 amino acids: CASSQDDRQNTEAFF. In DNA, the CDR3 is TGTGCCAGCAGCCAAGACGACAGGCAGAACACTGAAGCTTTCTTT.